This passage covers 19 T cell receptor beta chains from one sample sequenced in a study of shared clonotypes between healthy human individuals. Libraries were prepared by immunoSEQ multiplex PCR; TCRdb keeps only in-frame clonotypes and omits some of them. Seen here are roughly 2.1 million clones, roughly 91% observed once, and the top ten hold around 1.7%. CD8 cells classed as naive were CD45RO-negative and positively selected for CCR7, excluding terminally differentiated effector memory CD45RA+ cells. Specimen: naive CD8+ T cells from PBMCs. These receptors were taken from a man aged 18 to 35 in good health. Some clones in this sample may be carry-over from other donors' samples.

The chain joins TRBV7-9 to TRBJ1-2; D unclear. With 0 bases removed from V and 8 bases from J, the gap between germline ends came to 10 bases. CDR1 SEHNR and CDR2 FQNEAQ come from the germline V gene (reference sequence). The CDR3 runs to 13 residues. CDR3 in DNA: TGTGCCAGCAGCTTAGCGCGCGGAAACGGCTACACCTTC. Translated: CASSLARGNGYTF.

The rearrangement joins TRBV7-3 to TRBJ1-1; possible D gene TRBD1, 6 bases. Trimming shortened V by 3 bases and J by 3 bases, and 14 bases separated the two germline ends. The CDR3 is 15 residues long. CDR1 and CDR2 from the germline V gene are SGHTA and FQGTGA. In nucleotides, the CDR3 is TGTGCCAGCAGCTTTCACAGGGCGTCGTACACTGAAGCTTTCTTT. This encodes CASSFHRASYTEAFF.

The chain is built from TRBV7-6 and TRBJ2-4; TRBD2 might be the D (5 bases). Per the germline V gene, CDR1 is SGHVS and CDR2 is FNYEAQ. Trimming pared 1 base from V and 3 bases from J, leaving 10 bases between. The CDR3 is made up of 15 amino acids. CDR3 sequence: CASSLGPAGKNIQYF. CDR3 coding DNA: TGTGCCAGCAGCTTAGGCCCGGCGGGCAAAAACATTCAGTACTTC.

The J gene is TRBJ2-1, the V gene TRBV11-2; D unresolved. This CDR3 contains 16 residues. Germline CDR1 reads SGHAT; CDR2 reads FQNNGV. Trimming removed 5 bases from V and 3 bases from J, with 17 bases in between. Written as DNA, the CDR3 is TGTGCCAGCAGCCGAGCTGGGTACAGCTTCTACAATGAGCAGTTCTTC. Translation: CASSRAGYSFYNEQFF.

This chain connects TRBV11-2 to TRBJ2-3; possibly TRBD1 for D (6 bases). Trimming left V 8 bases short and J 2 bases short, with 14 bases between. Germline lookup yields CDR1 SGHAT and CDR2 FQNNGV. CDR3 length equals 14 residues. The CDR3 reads CASVSSGVTDTQYF. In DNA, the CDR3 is TGTGCCAGCGTATCTTCAGGGGTCACAGATACGCAGTATTTT.

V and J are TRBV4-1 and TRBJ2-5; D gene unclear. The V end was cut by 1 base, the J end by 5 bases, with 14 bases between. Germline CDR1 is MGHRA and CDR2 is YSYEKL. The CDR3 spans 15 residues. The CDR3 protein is CASSQAGLGRETQYF. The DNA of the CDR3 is TGCGCCAGCAGCCAAGCTGGGTTAGGACGGGAGACCCAGTACTTC.

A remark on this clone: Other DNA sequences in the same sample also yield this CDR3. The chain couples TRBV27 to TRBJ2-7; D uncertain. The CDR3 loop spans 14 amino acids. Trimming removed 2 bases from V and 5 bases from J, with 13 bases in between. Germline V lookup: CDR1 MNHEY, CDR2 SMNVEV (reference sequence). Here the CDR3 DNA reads TGTGCCAGCAGTTTACGGTCTGGTAGCAACGAGCAGTACTTC. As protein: CASSLRSGSNEQYF.

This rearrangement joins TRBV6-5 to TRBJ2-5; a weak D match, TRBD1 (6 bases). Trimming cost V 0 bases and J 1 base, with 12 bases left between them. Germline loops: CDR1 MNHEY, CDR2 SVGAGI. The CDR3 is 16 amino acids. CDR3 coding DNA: TGTGCCAGCAGTTACTCGGCAGGGGCGATCCAAGAGACCCAGTACTTC. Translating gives CASSYSAGAIQETQYF.

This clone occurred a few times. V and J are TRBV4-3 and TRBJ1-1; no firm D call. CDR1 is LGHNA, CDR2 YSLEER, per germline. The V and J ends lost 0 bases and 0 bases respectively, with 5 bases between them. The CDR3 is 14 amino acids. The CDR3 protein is CASSQDNMNTEAFF. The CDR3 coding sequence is TGCGCCAGCAGCCAAGACAACATGAACACTGAAGCTTTCTTT.

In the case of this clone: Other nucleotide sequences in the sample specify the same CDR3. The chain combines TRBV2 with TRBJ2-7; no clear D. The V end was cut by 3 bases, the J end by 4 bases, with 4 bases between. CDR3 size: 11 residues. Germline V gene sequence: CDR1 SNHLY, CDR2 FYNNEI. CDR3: CASSDRYEQYF. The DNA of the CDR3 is TGTGCCAGCAGTGACCGGTACGAGCAGTACTTC.

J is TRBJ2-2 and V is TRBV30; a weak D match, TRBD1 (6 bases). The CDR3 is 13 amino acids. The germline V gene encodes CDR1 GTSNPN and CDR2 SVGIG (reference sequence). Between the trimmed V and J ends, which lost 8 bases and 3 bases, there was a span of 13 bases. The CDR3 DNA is TGTGCCGGGTCCGGGACATACACCGGGGAGCTGTTTTTT. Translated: CAGSGTYTGELFF.

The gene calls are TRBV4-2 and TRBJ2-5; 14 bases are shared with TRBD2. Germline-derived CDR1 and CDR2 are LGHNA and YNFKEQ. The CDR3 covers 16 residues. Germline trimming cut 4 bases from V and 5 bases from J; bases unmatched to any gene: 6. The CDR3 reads CASSPGLAGGGETQYF. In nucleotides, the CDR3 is TGTGCCAGCAGCCCTGGACTAGCGGGAGGAGGTGAGACCCAGTACTTC.

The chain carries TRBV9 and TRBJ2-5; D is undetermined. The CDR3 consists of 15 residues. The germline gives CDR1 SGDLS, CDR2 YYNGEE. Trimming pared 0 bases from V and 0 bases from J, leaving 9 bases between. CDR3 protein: CASSVASAYQETQYF. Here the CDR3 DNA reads TGTGCCAGCAGCGTAGCTTCGGCCTACCAAGAGACCCAGTACTTC.

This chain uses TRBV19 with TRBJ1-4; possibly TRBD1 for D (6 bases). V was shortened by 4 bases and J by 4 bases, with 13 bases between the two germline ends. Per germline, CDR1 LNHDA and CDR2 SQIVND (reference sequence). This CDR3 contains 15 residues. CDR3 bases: TGTGCCAGTAGTAGTGGGGTCAGGGGTAATGAAAAACTGTTTTTT. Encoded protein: CASSSGVRGNEKLFF.

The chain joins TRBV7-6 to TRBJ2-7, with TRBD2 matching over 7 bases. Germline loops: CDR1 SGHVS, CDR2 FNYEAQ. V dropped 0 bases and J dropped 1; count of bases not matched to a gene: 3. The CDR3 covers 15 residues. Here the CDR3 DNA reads TGTGCCAGCAGCTTAGCAAGCGGGGCGTCCTACGAGCAGTACTTC. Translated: CASSLASGASYEQYF.

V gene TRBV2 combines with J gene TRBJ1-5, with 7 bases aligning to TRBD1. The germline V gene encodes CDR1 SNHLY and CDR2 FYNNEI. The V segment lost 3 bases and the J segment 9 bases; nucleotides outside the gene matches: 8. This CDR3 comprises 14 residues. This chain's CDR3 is CASSDDREGRPQHF. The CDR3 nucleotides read TGTGCCAGCAGTGACGACAGGGAGGGGCGGCCCCAGCATTTT.

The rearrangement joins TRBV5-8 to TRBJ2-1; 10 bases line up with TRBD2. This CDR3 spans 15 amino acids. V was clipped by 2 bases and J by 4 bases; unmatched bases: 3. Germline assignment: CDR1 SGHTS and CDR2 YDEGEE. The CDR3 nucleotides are TGTGCCAGCAGCTTCTATAGCGGGGGGTACAATGAGCAGTTCTTC. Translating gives CASSFYSGGYNEQFF.

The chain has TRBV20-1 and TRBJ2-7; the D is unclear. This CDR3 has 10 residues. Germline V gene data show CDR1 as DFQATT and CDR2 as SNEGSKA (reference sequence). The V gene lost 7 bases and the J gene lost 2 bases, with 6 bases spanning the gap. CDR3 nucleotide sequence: TGCAGTGTTTTACCCTACGAGCAGTACTTC. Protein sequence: CSVLPYEQYF.

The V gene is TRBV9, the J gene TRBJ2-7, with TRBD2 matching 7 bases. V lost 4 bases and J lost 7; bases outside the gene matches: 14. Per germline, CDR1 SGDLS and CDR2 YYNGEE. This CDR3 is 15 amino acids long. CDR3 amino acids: CASSPRTREFGEQYF. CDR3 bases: TGTGCCAGCAGCCCGCGGACTAGGGAGTTTGGTGAGCAGTACTTC.